Presented here are 20 T cell receptor beta chains from one specimen sequenced in a study of T cells in Graves' hyperthyroidism and ophthalmopathy. RNA transcripts gave rise to amplified TCR beta CDR3 regions. Primed by the HTBI set, a first-round RT-PCR was run on the TCR CDR3. MiXCR, run by TCRdb on the multiplex PCR reads, gives a single entry per CDR3 protein. Of about 600,000 distinct CDR3 sequences listed, roughly a sixth are singletons. The sequenced material came from blood. These receptors all come from a woman aged 40-49 years with Graves' ophthalmopathy.

The chain combines TRBV7-9 with TRBJ1-2, with a weak D call TRBD1 (6 bases). Trimming cost V 3 bases and J 6 bases, with 11 bases left between them. Germline V gene lookup returns CDR1 SEHNR and CDR2 FQNEAQ (reference sequence). The CDR3 loop spans 13 amino acids. The CDR3 sequence: CASSFSGEDGYTF. In DNA form, the CDR3 reads TGTGCCAGCAGCTTTTCAGGGGAGGATGGCTACACCTTC.

The chain is built from TRBV28 and TRBJ1-6, with D possibly matching TRBD1 (5 bases). The CDR3 covers 16 residues. Deletions cut 6 bases from V and 4 bases from J, with 16 bases between. Germline CDR1 is MDHEN and CDR2 is SYDVKM. The CDR3 coding sequence is TGTGCCAGCAGCCGTGGGGCCCGAGGTTATAATTCACCCCTCCACTTT. Translation: CASSRGARGYNSPLHF.

This clonotype has ten or more counts. The rearrangement links TRBV28 to TRBJ2-5, with 8 bases fitting TRBD2. This CDR3 spans 14 amino acids. Germline V lookup: CDR1 MDHEN, CDR2 SYDVKM. Trimming cost V 6 bases and J 1 base; bases outside gene matches: 4. The CDR3 nucleotides read TGTGCCAGCAGGACTAGCGCCCTCCAAGAGACCCAGTACTTC. Protein: CASRTSALQETQYF.

This clonotype was seen repeatedly, ten times or more. The chain's CDR3 is CASRSSETQYF. CDR3 nucleotides: TGTGCCAGCAGGTCGTCAGAGACCCAGTACTTC. The chain couples TRBV12-3 or TRBV12-4 to TRBJ2-5; D remains ambiguous. There are 11 residues in the CDR3. With 6 bases removed from V and 4 bases from J, the gap between germline ends came to 6 bases.

This clonotype was counted only a few times. The rearrangement uses TRBV2 and TRBJ2-5; TRBD2 agrees at 11 bases. The CDR3 runs 16 residues. In germline, CDR1 is SNHLY, CDR2 FYNNEI. Trimming at V came to 0 bases and at J to 2 bases, leaving 2 bases not matched to a gene. CDR3 DNA sequence: TGTGCCAGCAGTGAAGCCCTAGCGGGGGGACAAGAGACCCAGTACTTC. It codes for CASSEALAGGQETQYF.

This clonotype was observed at least ten times. The chain employs TRBV7-9 and TRBJ2-4; D might be TRBD2 (6 bases). The CDR3 consists of 15 residues. Trimming left V 5 bases short and J 8 bases short, with 19 bases between. CDR1 is SEHNR, CDR2 FQNEAQ, per germline (reference sequence). The CDR3: CASSPTGGYGDIQYF. CDR3 sequence (DNA): TGTGCCAGCAGCCCTACCGGGGGATATGGGGACATTCAGTACTTC.

This clonotype showed up many times. The J gene is TRBJ2-7, the V gene TRBV2, with 7 bases lining up with TRBD2. The CDR3 is 12 amino acids. Per germline, CDR1 SNHLY and CDR2 FYNNEI. V lost 6 bases and J lost 4; bases outside the gene matches: 3. Written as DNA, the CDR3 is TGTGCCAGCAGGGGGGGGGAATACGAGCAGTACTTC. It specifies CASRGGEYEQYF.

This clonotype was counted at least ten times. The gene calls are TRBV20-1 and TRBJ2-3; possibly TRBD2 for D (7 bases). The germline gives CDR1 DFQATT, CDR2 SNEGSKA (reference sequence). V shed 3 bases and J shed 0 bases, with 10 bases lying between them. The CDR3 sequence is 14 residues long. In nucleotides, the CDR3 is TGCAGTGCTAGCGCGGGGGCAAGCACAGATACGCAGTATTTT. It specifies CSASAGASTDTQYF.

This clonotype was seen ten or more times. The gene calls are TRBV10-3 and TRBJ2-1; 8 positions agree with TRBD1. The CDR3 is made up of 16 amino acids. Germline CDR1 is ENHRY and CDR2 is SYGVKD. V was pared by 8 bases and J by 0 bases, with 9 bases of the junction left unmatched. The CDR3 sequence: CAIGQGAGSSYNEQFF. CDR3 bases: TGTGCCATCGGGCAGGGGGCTGGAAGCTCCTACAATGAGCAGTTCTTC.

The chain couples TRBV20-1 to TRBJ2-3; no firm D call. Trimming took 3 bases from V and 0 from J, leaving 13 bases between them. Looked up from germline, CDR1 is DFQATT and CDR2 is SNEGSKA (reference sequence). The CDR3 loop spans 15 amino acids. The CDR3 loop reads CSASSFQTSTDTQYF. Here the CDR3 DNA reads TGCAGTGCTAGTTCCTTCCAGACTAGCACAGATACGCAGTATTTT.

The CDR3 bases are TGCAGTGCTAGAGAGGCAGGGGGCTATGGCTACACCTTC. Its translation: CSAREAGGYGYTF. The rearrangement joins TRBV20-1 to TRBJ1-2, with TRBD1 matching 7 bases. Per the germline V gene, CDR1 is DFQATT and CDR2 is SNEGSKA (reference sequence). There are 13 residues in the CDR3. Trimming at V came to 0 bases and at J to 4 bases, leaving 2 bases not matched to a gene.

This clonotype showed up many times. The chain recombines TRBV2 with TRBJ1-2; a possible D gene is TRBD1 (5 bases). Trimming left V 6 bases short and J 8 bases short, with 19 bases between. From germline, CDR1 is SNHLY and CDR2 FYNNEI. CDR3 length: 14 residues. The CDR3 nucleotides are TGTGCCAGCAGGCTAGTAGGCAGGGAACGCGGCTACACCTTC. It translates to CASRLVGRERGYTF.

This chain joins TRBV5-1 and TRBJ1-2; no clear D gene. The CDR3 spans 14 residues. Germline CDR1 SGHRS, CDR2 YFSETQ. V gave up 0 bases and J gave up 0 bases, with 6 bases separating them. CDR3 sequence reads: CASSLAPANYGYTF. CDR3 in DNA: TGCGCCAGCAGCTTGGCCCCCGCTAACTATGGCTACACCTTC.

The rearrangement joins TRBV5-4 to TRBJ2-3; D tentatively reads TRBD1 or TRBD2 (5 bases each). Germline V CDR1 and CDR2: SGHNT, YYREEE (reference sequence). CDR3 length: 14 amino acids. V shed 2 bases and J shed 4 bases, with 11 bases lying between them. Here the CDR3 DNA reads TGTGCCAGCAGCTTCCCAGGGACCGCAGATACGCAGTATTTT. Protein: CASSFPGTADTQYF. Looking up the rest from reference TRBV5-4 and TRBJ2-3 gives the full variable domain: ETGVTQSPTHLIKTRGQQVTLRCSSQSGHNTVSWYQQALGQGPQFIFQYYREEENGRGNFPPRFSGLQFPNYSSELNVNALELDDSALYLCASSFPGTADTQYFGPGTRLTVL.

In this sample, this clonotype turned up many times. The genes are TRBV2 and TRBJ2-1; D gene ambiguous. Trimming cost V 7 bases and J 8 bases, with 12 bases left between them. Germline CDR1 and CDR2: SNHLY and FYNNEI. CDR3 length equals 12 residues. CDR3 loop: CASTIRADEQFF. The DNA for the CDR3 is TGTGCCAGCACGATTCGCGCGGATGAGCAGTTCTTC.

The CDR3: CASSDGGEGTGELFF. CDR3 coding DNA: TGTGCCAGCAGTGACGGGGGTGAGGGCACCGGGGAGCTGTTTTTT. V and J are TRBV6-4 and TRBJ2-2; tentatively, D is TRBD1 or TRBD2 (5 bases each). The germline CDR1 and CDR2 sequences are MRHNA and SNTAGT. The CDR3 runs 15 residues. V was trimmed by 2 bases and J by 4 bases, leaving 11 bases between them.

Many counts were recorded for this clonotype. The CDR3: CASSHAVDEGGNQPQHF. CDR3 nucleotide sequence: TGTGCCAGCAGCCATGCCGTTGATGAGGGGGGTAATCAGCCCCAGCATTTT. This chain uses TRBV3-1 with TRBJ1-5; D may be TRBD1 (6 bases). V lost 3 bases and J lost 4, with 19 bases in between. The CDR3 length is 17 residues. Per germline, CDR1 LGHDT and CDR2 YNNKEL (reference sequence).

The chain uses TRBV20-1 and TRBJ2-2; TRBD1 agrees at 7 bases. With V trimmed by 0 bases and J by 5 bases, 6 bases remained unmatched. CDR1 is DFQATT, CDR2 SNEGSKA, per germline (reference sequence). CDR3 size: 15 residues. CDR3 sequence: CSARDPTQGTGELFF. The CDR3 region has the DNA TGCAGTGCTAGAGATCCGACACAGGGGACCGGGGAGCTGTTTTTT.

This clonotype appeared many times. The chain carries TRBV30 and TRBJ2-1, with 7 nucleotides matching TRBD2. J was trimmed by 4 bases and V by 5 bases; bases with no gene match: 14. Germline-derived CDR1 and CDR2 are GTSNPN and SVGIG (reference sequence). The CDR3 is 16 amino acids. The CDR3 DNA reads TGTGCCTGGCTTCCCGGGACTACCCCACTTTACAATGAGCAGTTCTTC. Translation gives CAWLPGTTPLYNEQFF.

This clonotype has ten or more counts. This chain connects TRBV11-2 to TRBJ2-7; 12 nucleotides agree with TRBD2. Germline-derived CDR1 and CDR2 are SGHAT and FQNNGV. J gave up 5 bases and V 2 bases, and 1 base lay outside the gene matches. CDR3 size: 14 residues. Here the CDR3 DNA reads TGTGCCAGCAGCTTAAGACTAGCGGGAGACGAGCAGTACTTC. It is translated as CASSLRLAGDEQYF. Full variable domain (outside the CDR3, taken from reference TRBV11-2 and TRBJ2-7): EAGVAQSPRYKIIEKRQSVAFWCNPISGHATLYWYQQILGQGPKLLIQFQNNGVVDDSQLPKDRFSAERLKGVDSTLKIQPAKLEDSAVYLCASSLRLAGDEQYFGPGTRLTVT.